This T cell receptor beta chain was profiled in a study of T cells after yellow fever vaccination. At the level of the study: For low cell numbers, libraries were made with SMART-Seq v4 Ultra Low Input. General study findings and limits: A weaker but faster secondary response was observed, peaking on day 5 versus 15. The booster saw the reappearance of most primary-vaccination clones (about 95% CD4, around 88% CD8). FACS-sorted repertoires could contain abundant clonotypes contaminating from the bulk population.

Worth noting for this clonotype: The antigen is not known.

One entry per CDR3 protein results from TCRdb running MiXCR on the 5' RACE reads. The table has 300,000 or so distinct CDR3 sequences, 6.5% to 8.5% seen once. This CDR3 comprises 12 residues. V shed 2 bases and J shed 2 bases, with 7 bases lying between them. Germline V gives CDR1 DFQATT, CDR2 SNEGSKA (reference sequence). The origin of this receptor is a man between 18 and 35 years old who received the YFV17D yellow fever vaccine. Here the sequenced sample was PBMCs, taken around 45 days after the first yellow fever vaccination. The chain combines TRBV20-1 with TRBJ2-7; D possibly corresponds to TRBD1 (5 bases). The CDR3 DNA reads as TGCAGTGCTAGACAGGGCCCCTACGAGCAGTACGTC. Encoded protein: CSARQGPYEQYV.